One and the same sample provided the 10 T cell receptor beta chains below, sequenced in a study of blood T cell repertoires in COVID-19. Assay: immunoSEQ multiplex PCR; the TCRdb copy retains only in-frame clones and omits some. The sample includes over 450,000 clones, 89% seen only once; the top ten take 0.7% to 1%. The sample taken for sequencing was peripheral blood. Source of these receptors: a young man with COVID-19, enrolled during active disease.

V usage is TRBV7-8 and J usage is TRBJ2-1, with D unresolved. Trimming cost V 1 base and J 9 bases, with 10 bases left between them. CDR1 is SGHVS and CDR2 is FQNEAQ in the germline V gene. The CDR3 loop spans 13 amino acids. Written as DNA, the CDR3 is TGTGCCAGCAGCTTAGAAAGGAGAGGTGAGCAGTTCTTC. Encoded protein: CASSLERRGEQFF.

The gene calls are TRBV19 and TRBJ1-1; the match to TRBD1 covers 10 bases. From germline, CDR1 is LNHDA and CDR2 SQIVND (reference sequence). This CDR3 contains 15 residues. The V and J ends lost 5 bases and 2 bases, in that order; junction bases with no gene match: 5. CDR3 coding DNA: TGTGCCAGTAGTCGGACAGGGGGTGGAAACACTGAAGCTTTCTTT. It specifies CASSRTGGGNTEAFF.

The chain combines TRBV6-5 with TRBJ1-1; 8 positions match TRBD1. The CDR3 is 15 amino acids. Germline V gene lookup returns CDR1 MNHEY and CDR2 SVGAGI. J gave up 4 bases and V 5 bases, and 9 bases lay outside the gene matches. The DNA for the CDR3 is TGTGCCAGCAGTCGACAGGGGATGGTGGGCACTGAAGCTTTCTTT. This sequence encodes CASSRQGMVGTEAFF.

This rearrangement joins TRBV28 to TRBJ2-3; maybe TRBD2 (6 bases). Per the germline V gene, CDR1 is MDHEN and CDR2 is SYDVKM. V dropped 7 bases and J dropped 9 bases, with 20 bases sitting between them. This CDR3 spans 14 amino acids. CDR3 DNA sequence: TGTGCCAGCACCAACCGGGGGACTCCCAGCACGCAGTATTTT. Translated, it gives CASTNRGTPSTQYF.

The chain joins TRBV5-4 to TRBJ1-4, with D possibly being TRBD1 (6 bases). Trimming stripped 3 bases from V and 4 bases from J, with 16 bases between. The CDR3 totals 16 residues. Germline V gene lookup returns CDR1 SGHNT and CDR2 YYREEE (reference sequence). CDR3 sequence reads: CASSSSSGGLNEKLFF. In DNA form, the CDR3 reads TGTGCCAGCAGCTCTTCCTCGGGGGGCCTTAATGAAAAACTGTTTTTT.

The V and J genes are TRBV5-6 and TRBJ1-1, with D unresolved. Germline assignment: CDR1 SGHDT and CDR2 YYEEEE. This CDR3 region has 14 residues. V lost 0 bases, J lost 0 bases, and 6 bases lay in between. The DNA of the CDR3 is TGTGCCAGCAGCTTGGCCCACTTGAACACTGAAGCTTTCTTT. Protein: CASSLAHLNTEAFF.

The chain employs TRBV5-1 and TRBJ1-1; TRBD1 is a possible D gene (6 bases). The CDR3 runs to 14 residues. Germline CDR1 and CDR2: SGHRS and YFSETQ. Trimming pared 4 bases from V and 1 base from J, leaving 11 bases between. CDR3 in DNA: TGCGCCAGCAGCATCCAGGGGTCGAACACTGAAGCTTTCTTT. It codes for CASSIQGSNTEAFF.

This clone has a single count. CDR3 DNA: TGTGCCAGCAGTCTTACAGGGAACACTGAAGCTTTCTTT. Encoded protein: CASSLTGNTEAFF. The chain uses TRBV9 and TRBJ1-1; tentative D call: TRBD1 (5 bases). This CDR3 region has 13 residues. The ends were cut back, 5 bases at V and 1 base at J, with 9 bases in the middle. Germline V gene data show CDR1 as SGDLS and CDR2 as YYNGEE.

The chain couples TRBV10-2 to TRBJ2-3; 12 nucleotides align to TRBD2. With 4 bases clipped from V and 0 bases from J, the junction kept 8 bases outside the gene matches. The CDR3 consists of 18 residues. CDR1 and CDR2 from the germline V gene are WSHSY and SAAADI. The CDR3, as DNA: TGCGCCAGCAGTGTTCAGGCTAGCGGGGGGGGGAGCACAGATACGCAGTATTTT. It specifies CASSVQASGGGSTDTQYF.

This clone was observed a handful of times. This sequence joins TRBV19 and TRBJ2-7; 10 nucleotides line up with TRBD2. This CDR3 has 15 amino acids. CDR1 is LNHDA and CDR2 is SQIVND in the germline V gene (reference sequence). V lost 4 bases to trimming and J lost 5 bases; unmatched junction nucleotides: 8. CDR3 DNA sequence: TGTGCCAGTAGTACCCATCTAGCGGGAGTTAACGAGCAGTACTTC. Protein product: CASSTHLAGVNEQYF.